This T cell receptor beta chain was profiled in a study of OX40 agonist ivuxolimab in advanced cancers. As for the study in general: The dose of intravenous ivuxolimab that patients received every 2 weeks ranged from 0.01 to 10 mg/kg. Study-wide points: In CD8+ T cells, expanded clones were on average more numerous than in CD4+. Antigen targets of the expanded peripheral T cells went undetermined.

Anyone with autoimmune disease history or systemic immunosuppression was excluded. The CDR3 extends over 16 amino acids. Losses at the gene ends were 3 bases for V and 6 bases for J; bases not matched to a gene: 10. CDR1 SNHLY and CDR2 FYNNEI come from the germline V gene. Turning to this clone: Its cognate antigen is unknown.

Some clones are missing from TCRdb's copy, which holds only in-frame ones; the method was immunoSEQ multiplex PCR. Of 68,000 or so clones listed, around four fifths are singletons. The V gene is TRBV2, the J gene TRBJ2-2, with 7 nucleotides matching TRBD2. This TCR derives from an adult with an advanced solid tumor such as melanoma, head and neck, liver or kidney cancer. The sequencing used CD4+ or CD8+ T cells sorted from blood, collected in a trial of the OX40 agonist ivuxolimab. CDR3 nucleotides: TGTGCCAGCAGTGAGTTTGAGACGGGAGGACCCGGGGAGCTGTTTTTT. Protein sequence: CASSEFETGGPGELFF. Full variable domain (rest looked up from reference TRBV2 and TRBJ2-2): EPEVTQTPSHQVTQMGQEVILRCVPISNHLYFYWYRQILGQKVEFLVSFYNNEISEKSEIFDDQFSVERPDGSNFTLKIRSTKLEDSAMYFCASSEFETGGPGELFFGEGSRLTVL.